The rows below give T cell receptor beta chains drawn from one sample of a study of cytomegalovirus exposure and HLA in healthy donors. TCRdb keeps only in-frame clones here, not all; method: immunoSEQ multiplex PCR. The table has some 200,000 clones, about four fifths seen once; the top ten hold approximately 1.5%. Sequences were obtained from PBMCs. These receptor sequences come from a girl aged 5 to 17 in good health and CMV-seropositive. Both conserved end residues are part of each CDR3.

CDR3	J	V
CASSVDPWGGDEKLFF	TRBJ1-4	TRBV9
CASSPRGGGQTGETYNEQFF	TRBJ2-1	TRBV4-1
CATSSLQGAPDGYTF	TRBJ1-2	TRBV15
CASSPGHLPGTDTQYF	TRBJ2-3	TRBV19
CASILGLADYEQYF	TRBJ2-7	TRBV6-6
CASSKGLAGSKNIQYF	TRBJ2-4	TRBV11-2
CASSQDPRTGATEAFF	TRBJ1-1	TRBV4-1
CASRGATDTQYF	TRBJ2-3	TRBV28
CASSTTDSSDTQYF	TRBJ2-3	TRBV19
CASSLSSTNEKLFF	TRBJ1-4	TRBV5-5
CASGSGLAGGETQYF	TRBJ2-5	TRBV6-1
CASSIATSGVEGNYGYTF	TRBJ1-2	TRBV19
CASSLYTGELFF	TRBJ2-2	TRBV27
CASSFGGSGANVLTF	TRBJ2-6	TRBV5-6
CASSPRQGQREYGYTF	TRBJ1-2	TRBV5-5
CASSQDMGGKSTEAFF	TRBJ1-1	TRBV4-3
CSSSSRIEAFF	TRBJ1-1	TRBV7-9
CASSRDRGETQYF	TRBJ2-5	TRBV6-1
CASSNPAEGAGTGELFF	TRBJ2-2	TRBV5-8
CASSLANQGFNYGYTF	TRBJ1-2	TRBV5-4
CASSFYRSSYNEQFF	TRBJ2-1	TRBV13
CASSQERELGTEAFF	TRBJ1-1	TRBV4-2
CAVRSGLATGELFF	TRBJ2-2	TRBV10-3
CASSGGSGGGTDTQYF	TRBJ2-3	TRBV2
CASSQDTGVLNEKLFF	TRBJ1-4	TRBV4-3
CATSRGREGFNYGYTF	TRBJ1-2	TRBV15
CSAGGGEAFF	TRBJ1-1	TRBV20-1
CASSPGTPGNTIYF	TRBJ1-3	TRBV7-6
CASRQGPQETQYF	TRBJ2-5	TRBV6-1
CASSEGLAGGQKFF	TRBJ2-1	TRBV6-4
CASSQLGASNQPQHF	TRBJ1-5	TRBV4-1
CSATGFNEQFF	TRBJ2-1	TRBV20-1
CASSQSWGHNTEAFF	TRBJ1-1	TRBV4-1
CASSLETSFYGYTF	TRBJ1-2	TRBV7-9
CAISESGPTEAFF	TRBJ1-1	TRBV10-3
CASSWGQDPSGTQYF	TRBJ2-5	TRBV7-9
CASSLGSGAPPHEQFF	TRBJ2-1	TRBV5-6
CAISVQGQHSYEQYF	TRBJ2-7	TRBV10-3
CASSHGGANTEAFF	TRBJ1-1	TRBV6-5
CASSLWVTGGQETQYF	TRBJ2-5	TRBV7-2
CASSPLTGNDYEQYF	TRBJ2-7	TRBV5-4
CASSVVGGWGYGYTF	TRBJ1-2	TRBV9
CASSLVAPRVAFF	TRBJ1-1	TRBV7-2
CASSLGLAGFDEQYF	TRBJ2-7	TRBV10-1